The sequence of this T cell receptor (beta chain) was determined in a study of shared clonotypes between healthy human individuals. Caucasian adults living in Nashville, Tennessee, provided all samples. Each unsorted PBMC replicate got 300 ng genomic DNA, roughly 30,000 genomes. TCRdb's copy holds only in-frame clones and misses some; the assay was immunoSEQ multiplex PCR. The data show about 470,000 clones, around 75% seen once. This receptor was taken from a woman between 35 and 50 years old in good health. Some clones in this sample may be carry-over from other donors' samples. Sequenced: PBMCs.

CDR3 in amino acids: CASSPQQTRELFF. The CDR3 DNA is TGCGCCAGCAGCCCCCAGCAAACGAGGGAGCTGTTTTTT. The rearrangement links TRBV4-1 to TRBJ2-2; D gene unclear. The CDR3 length is 13 residues. Trimming removed 4 bases from V and 9 bases from J, with 12 bases in between. CDR1 is MGHRA and CDR2 is YSYEKL in the germline V gene.